The 25 T cell receptor beta chains below come from one sample, sequenced in a study of early T cells in non-severe SARS-CoV-2 infection. TCRdb fed the 5' RACE reads into MiXCR, producing one record per CDR3 protein. The sample records 81,000 or so distinct CDR3 sequences, about 12% being singletons. The sequencing input was whole blood. All receptors derive from an adult who was a healthcare worker with PCR-confirmed SARS-CoV-2 infection or an uninfected control (not recorded which).

This clonotype was seen a few times. The chain uses TRBV12-3 or TRBV12-4 and TRBJ2-1, with 7 bases lining up with TRBD2. With V trimmed by 5 bases and J by 0 bases, 10 bases remained unmatched. The CDR3 spans 17 residues. CDR3: CASSPKTSLSSYNEQFF. The CDR3 nucleotides are TGTGCCAGCAGTCCAAAGACTAGCCTTAGCTCCTACAATGAGCAGTTCTTC.

As for this clonotype: Germline and junction disagree at one end, which may indicate a read error. V and J are TRBV30 and TRBJ2-1; perhaps D is TRBD1 or TRBD2 (6 bases each). The length of the CDR3 is 11 residues. Germline V gene data show CDR1 as GTSNPN and CDR2 as SVGIG (reference sequence). CDR3: CAWTGADDQFF. For the CDR3, the DNA is TGTGCCTGGACGGGGGCGGATGACCAGTTCTTC.

V and J are TRBV18 and TRBJ2-7; D is ambiguous. The CDR3 runs to 14 residues. V gave up 3 bases and J gave up 2 bases, with 11 bases separating them. Per the germline V gene, CDR1 is KGHSH and CDR2 is LQKENI. CDR3 amino acids: CASSPVSLAYEQYF. CDR3 in DNA: TGTGCCAGCTCACCCGTAAGTTTGGCCTACGAGCAGTACTTC.

V usage is TRBV6-5 and J usage is TRBJ2-2; 8 positions match TRBD2. V was clipped by 2 bases and J by 4 bases; unmatched bases: 9. Germline CDR1 MNHEY, CDR2 SVGAGI. The CDR3 sequence is 17 residues long. CDR3 residues: CASSYVRLAGSTGELFF. CDR3 DNA: TGTGCCAGCAGTTACGTTCGGCTAGCGGGCTCCACCGGGGAGCTGTTTTTT.

The chain combines TRBV7-9 with TRBJ2-1; TRBD2 matches 12 bases. Trimming at V came to 5 bases and at J to 4 bases, leaving 9 bases not matched to a gene. The germline gives CDR1 SEHNR, CDR2 FQNEAQ (reference sequence). There are 17 residues in the CDR3. The CDR3 region is CASSTGLAGTLYNEQFF. The CDR3 nucleotides read TGTGCCAGCAGCACCGGACTAGCGGGAACTCTATACAATGAGCAGTTCTTC.

This rearrangement joins TRBV24-1 to TRBJ2-2, with 8 positions matching TRBD2. The CDR3 consists of 15 residues. Germline assignment: CDR1 KGHDR and CDR2 SFDVKD. The V gene end was trimmed by 0 bases and the J gene end by 7 bases; junction bases not matched to a gene: 3. CDR3 in DNA: TGTGCCACCAGTGATTTGGCGGGGGGCGGCGGGGAGCTGTTTTTT. This gives the protein CATSDLAGGGGELFF.

This clonotype occurred many times. V usage is TRBV28 and J usage is TRBJ2-7; TRBD2 matches at 7 bases. Germline CDR1 is MDHEN and CDR2 is SYDVKM. This CDR3 contains 13 residues. J gave up 3 bases and V 7 bases, and 6 bases lay outside the gene matches. The CDR3 nucleotides are TGTGCCAGCACGCGCGGGAGTCGCTACGAGCAGTACTTC. This encodes CASTRGSRYEQYF.

This clonotype was detected many times. The V and J genes are TRBV5-1 and TRBJ2-7; TRBD2 might be the D (6 bases). Trimming took 3 bases from V and 9 from J, leaving 16 bases between them. This CDR3 is 13 amino acids long. Per the germline V gene, CDR1 is SGHRS and CDR2 is YFSETQ. The CDR3 nucleotides are TGCGCCAGCAGCTCGGGCGGGGAGGAGAGGCAGTACTTC. The encoded protein is CASSSGGEERQYF.

This sequence joins TRBV19 and TRBJ2-7, with D possibly being TRBD1 (6 bases). The CDR3 sequence is 14 residues long. The V gene's germline CDR1 is LNHDA and CDR2 SQIVND (reference sequence). Trimming removed 2 bases at V and 2 bases at J, with 10 bases between. The CDR3 is CASSISGVAYEQYF. CDR3 coding DNA: TGTGCCAGTAGTATATCAGGGGTGGCCTACGAGCAGTACTTC.

This clonotype was detected ten times or more. Here the CDR3 reads CASLRDSNQPQHF. DNA for the CDR3: TGTGCCAGCCTAAGGGACAGCAATCAGCCCCAGCATTTT. The chain links TRBV28 to TRBJ1-5; possible D gene TRBD1, 5 bases. With 8 bases removed from V and 1 base from J, the gap between germline ends came to 9 bases. Germline loops: CDR1 MDHEN, CDR2 SYDVKM. This CDR3 has 13 amino acids.

The CDR3 DNA sequence: TGTGCCAGCAGCGTAGACCCAGGGGGACCCTACAATGAGCAGTTCTTC. As protein: CASSVDPGGPYNEQFF. This rearrangement joins TRBV9 to TRBJ2-1, with 7 positions matching TRBD1. The CDR3 loop spans 16 amino acids. Germline V gene data show CDR1 as SGDLS and CDR2 as YYNGEE. J was trimmed by 2 bases and V by 0 bases; bases with no gene match: 5.

As regards this clonotype: Compared with germline, one end of the junction differs, possibly owing to a read error. The chain carries TRBV7-9 and TRBJ1-4; TRBD1 matches at 7 bases. The CDR3 consists of 14 residues. Germline CDR1 reads SEHNR; CDR2 reads FQNEAQ (reference sequence). The CDR3 reads CASSPGTAKEKLFF. The DNA of the CDR3 is TGTGCCAGCAGTCCCGGGACAGCTAAGGAAAAACTGTTTTTT.

This clonotype was detected many times. The V and J genes are TRBV4-1 and TRBJ2-1, with 10 bases fitting TRBD2. V trimming: 0 bases; J trimming: 5 bases; junction bases outside the gene matches: 7. The germline CDR1 and CDR2 sequences are MGHRA and YSYEKL. This CDR3 contains 17 residues. The CDR3 DNA follows: TGCGCCAGCAGCCAAGAATCGCTAGCGGGAGTGCACAATGAGCAGTTCTTC. Translation gives CASSQESLAGVHNEQFF.

This clonotype occurred a few times. CDR3 sequence (DNA): TGTGCCAGCAGACACTCGAGGGCTTACGAGCAGTACTTC. This encodes CASRHSRAYEQYF. The chain links TRBV3-1 to TRBJ2-7; tentative D call: TRBD2 (5 bases). Deletions cut 6 bases from V and 4 bases from J, with 13 bases between. Germline V gene data show CDR1 as LGHDT and CDR2 as YNNKEL (reference sequence). The CDR3 spans 13 residues.

This clonotype has a count of ten or more. The rearrangement uses TRBV30 and TRBJ2-3; 8 bases agree with TRBD2. Trimming at V came to 0 bases and at J to 1 base, leaving 6 bases not matched to a gene. This CDR3 is 16 amino acids long. Per germline, CDR1 GTSNPN and CDR2 SVGIG (reference sequence). This CDR3 is CAWSVRSGRGTDTQYF. The CDR3 DNA is TGTGCCTGGAGTGTACGGAGCGGGAGAGGCACAGATACGCAGTATTTT. Using reference TRBV30 and TRBJ2-3 for the parts outside the CDR3, the full variable domain is SQTIHQWPATLVQPVGSPLSLECTVEGTSNPNLYWYRQAAGRGLQLLFYSVGIGQISSEVPQNLSASRPQDRQFILSSKKLLLSDSGFYLCAWSVRSGRGTDTQYFGPGTRLTVL.

The CDR3 region has the DNA TGTGCCAGCGGACCCCTGGGACTAGGCTACGAGCAGTACTTC. Translated, it gives CASGPLGLGYEQYF. This chain links TRBV11-2 with TRBJ2-7; 8 bases map to TRBD2. Trimming cost V 8 bases and J 3 bases; bases outside gene matches: 9. Germline V gene data show CDR1 as SGHAT and CDR2 as FQNNGV. This CDR3 is built from 14 residues.

This clonotype appeared a few times. V and J are TRBV2 and TRBJ2-7, with D unclear. Germline CDR1 is SNHLY and CDR2 is FYNNEI. Trimming took 5 bases from V and 1 from J, leaving 12 bases between them. This CDR3 spans 14 amino acids. The CDR3 DNA reads as TGTGCCAGCAGTAGCGACCCAGCTTCCTACGAGCAGTACTTC. It is translated as CASSSDPASYEQYF. The full variable domain, its missing parts supplied by reference TRBV2 and TRBJ2-7, is EPEVTQTPSHQVTQMGQEVILRCVPISNHLYFYWYRQILGQKVEFLVSFYNNEISEKSEIFDDQFSVERPDGSNFTLKIRSTKLEDSAMYFCASSSDPASYEQYFGPGTRLTVT.

This clonotype was seen more than once but under ten times. The chain uses TRBV29-1 and TRBJ2-5; unclear D gene. This CDR3 spans 11 amino acids. CDR1 is SQVTM and CDR2 is ANQGSEA in the germline V gene. Trimming shortened V by 0 bases and J by 5 bases, and 4 bases separated the two germline ends. The CDR3 nucleotides read TGCAGCGTTGAAGACCTGGAGACCCAGTACTTC. Translated, it gives CSVEDLETQYF.

A few counts support this clonotype. This chain joins TRBV21-1 and TRBJ2-7; TRBD1 is the table's D call, not checked against the DNA. TRBV21-1 is flagged as a pseudogene. The CDR3 totals 13 residues. CDR3 sequence reads: CASSKVPAYEQYF. CDR3 nucleotides: TGTGCCAGCAGCAAAGTCCCTGCCTACGAGCAGTACTTC.

The V call is TRBV4-2, the J call TRBJ2-3, with D maybe TRBD1 (6 bases). CDR3 length equals 15 residues. CDR1 and CDR2 from the germline V gene are LGHNA and YNFKEQ. V shed 1 base and J shed 6 bases, with 14 bases lying between them. The CDR3 loop reads CASSQGGQGPDTQYF. As DNA, the CDR3 is TGTGCCAGCAGCCAAGGGGGGCAGGGCCCGGATACGCAGTATTTT.

This clonotype was seen repeatedly, ten times or more. The chain has TRBV5-1 and TRBJ2-2; 7 positions agree with TRBD1. CDR3 size: 16 residues. Per germline, CDR1 SGHRS and CDR2 YFSETQ. Unmatched junction bases numbered 10, after V lost 3 bases and J lost 5 bases. DNA of the CDR3: TGCGCCAGCAGCTGGACCAACAGGGGTTCAACCGGGGAGCTGTTTTTT. Residues: CASSWTNRGSTGELFF.

The V call is TRBV20-1, the J call TRBJ2-3; D is uncertain. The germline CDR1 and CDR2 sequences are DFQATT and SNEGSKA (reference sequence). CDR3 length equals 14 residues. V was pared by 0 bases and J by 9 bases, with 16 bases between. CDR3 DNA: TGCAGTGCTAGAGATCGGCTTTTAGGGTGGACGCAGTATTTT. It encodes CSARDRLLGWTQYF.

The genes are TRBV19 and TRBJ2-7; unclear D gene. The CDR3 loop spans 13 amino acids. V lost 6 bases to trimming and J lost 1 base, with 10 bases between them. The V gene's germline CDR1 is LNHDA and CDR2 SQIVND (reference sequence). The CDR3 loop is CASSPILSYEQYF. The DNA of the CDR3 is TGTGCCAGTAGCCCTATCCTATCCTACGAGCAGTACTTC.

Ten or more counts support this clonotype. J is TRBJ1-1 and V is TRBV12-3 or TRBV12-4; the D is unclear. The CDR3 is 13 amino acids. V gave up 5 bases and J gave up 1 base, with 8 bases separating them. Here the CDR3 reads CASSGTPNTEAFF. Written as DNA, the CDR3 is TGTGCCAGCAGTGGTACCCCGAACACTGAAGCTTTCTTT.

Ten or more counts support this clonotype. The chain uses TRBV15 and TRBJ2-2; TRBD1 matches 10 bases. The CDR3 has 16 residues. V lost 3 bases and J lost 4; bases outside the gene matches: 5. CDR1 LNHNV and CDR2 YYDKDF come from the germline V gene (reference sequence). This chain's CDR3 is CATSRGTGDGTGELFF. Here the CDR3 DNA reads TGTGCCACCAGCAGGGGGACAGGGGACGGCACCGGGGAGCTGTTTTTT.